Presented here are 4 T cell receptor beta chains from one specimen sequenced in a study of response to subunit inactivated influenza vaccine. TCRdb itself ran the RT-PCR reads through MiXCR, one entry per CDR3 protein. The sample has hundreds of thousands of distinct CDR3 sequences; about 15% are singletons. This specimen was PBMCs from blood, taken roughly 12 days after vaccination. These receptor sequences come from a man aged 50 to 60 who received an inactivated influenza vaccine.

The chain recombines TRBV6-2 or TRBV6-3 with TRBJ2-2; D call uncertain. Germline CDR1 and CDR2: MNHEY and SVGEGT. This CDR3 has 14 amino acids. V was clipped by 6 bases and J by 5 bases, with 13 bases between them. CDR3 sequence (DNA): TGTGCCAGCAGCAGCGAGACACTTACCGGGGAGCTGTTTTTT. As protein: CASSSETLTGELFF.

This clonotype was seen a few times. The V and J genes are TRBV7-3 and TRBJ2-3, with D unclear. The ends were cut back, 0 bases at V and 6 bases at J, with 7 bases in the middle. The CDR3 is 13 amino acids. Germline V gene lookup returns CDR1 SGHTA and CDR2 FQGTGA. The CDR3 DNA reads TGTGCCAGCAGCTTAACCCCTTCGGATACGCAGTATTTT. Residues: CASSLTPSDTQYF.

The chain combines TRBV19 with TRBJ2-3; 8 bases fit TRBD2. This CDR3 region has 17 residues. V shed 3 bases and J 3 bases; nucleotides not matched to a gene: 11. Germline lookup yields CDR1 LNHDA and CDR2 SQIVND (reference sequence). This chain's CDR3 is CASSIPPFGGGTDTQYF. The CDR3 bases are TGTGCCAGTAGTATTCCCCCTTTCGGGGGGGGAACAGATACGCAGTATTTT.

This chain links TRBV4-2 with TRBJ2-3; D might be TRBD2 (5 bases). Germline assignment: CDR1 LGHNA and CDR2 YNFKEQ. Trimming cost V 2 bases and J 2 bases, with 14 bases left between them. The CDR3 contains 16 residues. The CDR3, as DNA: TGTGCCAGCAGCCAATCCGGGCGGGCCCACACAGATACGCAGTATTTT. Translation: CASSQSGRAHTDTQYF.